The 28 T cell receptor beta chains listed next were all sequenced from one sample in a study of T cells in Graves' hyperthyroidism and ophthalmopathy. Template material for amplifying TCR beta CDR3 regions consisted of RNA transcripts. Carried out on the TCR CDR3, a first-round RT-PCR used the HTBI primer set. TCRdb used MiXCR to reprocess the multiplex PCR reads, holding one entry per CDR3 protein. This repertoire shows about 270,000 distinct CDR3 sequences, about 20% found once; its top ten account for 50% to 75%. What was sequenced was blood. These TCRs come from a man aged 25-45 years with Graves' ophthalmopathy.

V usage is TRBV30 and J usage is TRBJ1-6, with 7 bases that match TRBD1. The germline V gene has CDR1 GTSNPN and CDR2 SVGIG (reference sequence). The length of the CDR3 is 16 residues. Unmatched junction bases numbered 7, after V lost 1 base and J lost 4 bases. The CDR3 DNA follows: TGTGCCTGGAGTGGGCAACCGGGACAGTATAATTCACCCCTCCACTTT. Its translation is CAWSGQPGQYNSPLHF.

This clonotype was detected ten times or more. This chain joins TRBV11-2 and TRBJ2-1, with TRBD2 matching over 10 bases. The V gene end was trimmed by 4 bases and the J gene end by 10 bases; junction bases not matched to a gene: 13. This CDR3 spans 16 amino acids. Germline CDR1 is SGHAT and CDR2 is FQNNGV. The CDR3 DNA follows: TGTGCCAGCAGCTCAACATCTCTAGCGGGAGTCGGCGAGCAGTTCTTC. Residues: CASSSTSLAGVGEQFF.

In its sample, this clonotype was seen a few times. The V call is TRBV27, the J call TRBJ2-1, with TRBD2 matching over 9 bases. Trimming cost V 4 bases and J 2 bases; bases outside gene matches: 3. The germline V gene has CDR1 MNHEY and CDR2 SMNVEV (reference sequence). CDR3 length: 15 residues. Here the CDR3 reads CASSSGGRAYNEQFF. For the CDR3, the DNA is TGTGCCAGCAGTTCGGGCGGGAGGGCCTACAATGAGCAGTTCTTC.

This clonotype was seen repeatedly, ten times or more. The rearrangement links TRBV27 to TRBJ1-1; no clear D gene. The CDR3 runs 14 residues. Trimming cost V 3 bases and J 4 bases, with 12 bases left between them. From germline, CDR1 is MNHEY and CDR2 SMNVEV (reference sequence). This CDR3 is CASSFGRYGTEAFF. CDR3 DNA sequence: TGTGCCAGCAGTTTCGGGCGGTATGGCACTGAAGCTTTCTTT.

There are a few counts of this clonotype. The chain couples TRBV7-9 to TRBJ2-1; the D call may be TRBD1 or TRBD2 (6 bases each). This CDR3 comprises 15 residues. Trimming pared 6 bases from V and 5 bases from J, leaving 17 bases between. Germline V gene sequence: CDR1 SEHNR, CDR2 FQNEAQ (reference sequence). In DNA, the CDR3 is TGTGCCAGCAGTTCCTTCGGGGGCATCAACAATGAGCAGTTCTTC. Translated: CASSSFGGINNEQFF. The whole variable domain, filled in from reference TRBV7-9 and TRBJ2-1, reads DTGVSQNPRHKITKRGQNVTFRCDPISEHNRLYWYRQTLGQGPEFLTYFQNEAQLEKSRLLSDRFSAERPKGSFSTLEIQRTEQGDSAMYLCASSSFGGINNEQFFGPGTRLTVL.

J is TRBJ1-1 and V is TRBV6-1; unclear D gene. Looked up from germline, CDR1 is MNHNS and CDR2 is SASEGT. Trimming pared 1 base from V and 10 bases from J, leaving 4 bases between. The CDR3 length is 10 residues. The CDR3 protein is CASSEVLAFF. CDR3 in DNA: TGTGCCAGCAGTGAAGTTTTAGCTTTCTTT.

This rearrangement joins TRBV7-3 to TRBJ1-6; D unresolved. The CDR3 covers 15 residues. The V end lost 2 bases, the J end lost 6 bases, and 11 bases lay between the germline ends. Germline V gives CDR1 SGHTA, CDR2 FQGTGA. The CDR3 sequence: CASSLVGVGNSPLHF. In DNA, the CDR3 is TGTGCCAGCAGCTTAGTCGGGGTTGGTAATTCACCCCTCCACTTT.

A word on this clonotype: One base away lies a much larger clone, so this may be a sequencing read error. The CDR3 here is CASSYYVGGLDTEAFF. In DNA form, the CDR3 reads TGTGCCAGCAGTTATTACGTCGGGGGATTGGACACTGAAGCTTTCTTT. The V call is TRBV6-2 or TRBV6-3, the J call TRBJ1-1; possibly TRBD1 for D (5 bases). This CDR3 has 16 residues. Between the trimmed V and J ends, which lost 3 bases and 3 bases, there was a span of 17 bases. Germline V gene sequence: CDR1 MNHEY, CDR2 SVGEGT.

The chain has TRBV28 and TRBJ2-1, with 14 bases aligning to TRBD2. The junction had 7 bases not matched to a gene; V was cut back by 8 bases and J by 4 bases. The CDR3 extends over 16 amino acids. Germline CDR1 is MDHEN and CDR2 is SYDVKM. CDR3: CASGGLAGAWYNEQFF. The CDR3 DNA sequence: TGTGCCAGCGGGGGACTAGCGGGAGCGTGGTACAATGAGCAGTTCTTC.

This clonotype has only a few counts. V is TRBV5-1 and J is TRBJ1-5, with a tentative D call TRBD1 (5 bases). The CDR3 spans 14 residues. From germline, CDR1 is SGHRS and CDR2 YFSETQ. The V gene lost 4 bases and the J gene lost 6 bases, with 14 bases spanning the gap. The CDR3 loop reads CASSGGGVGQPQHF. CDR3 DNA: TGCGCCAGCAGCGGGGGGGGGGTCGGTCAGCCCCAGCATTTT.

The chain is built from TRBV28 and TRBJ2-1, with 10 bases aligning to TRBD2. Germline CDR1 reads MDHEN; CDR2 reads SYDVKM. The CDR3 sequence is 15 residues long. Losses at the gene ends were 7 bases for V and 4 bases for J; bases not matched to a gene: 7. CDR3 in amino acids: CASTLGTSAYNEQFF. The CDR3 bases are TGTGCCAGCACCTTGGGGACTAGCGCATACAATGAGCAGTTCTTC.

A few counts support this clonotype. The V and J genes are TRBV5-5 and TRBJ2-7; D is unresolved. The CDR3 is 15 residues long. In germline, CDR1 is SGHKS, CDR2 YYEKEE (reference sequence). The ends were cut back, 0 bases at V and 0 bases at J, with 10 bases in the middle. CDR3 in amino acids: CASSLAWGSSYEQYF. The CDR3 region has the DNA TGTGCCAGCAGCTTGGCCTGGGGAAGCTCCTACGAGCAGTACTTC.

Ten or more counts support this clonotype. The rearrangement links TRBV28 to TRBJ2-1; D is unclear. This CDR3 is built from 13 residues. Trimming left V 2 bases short and J 9 bases short, with 11 bases between. Germline V CDR1 and CDR2: MDHEN, SYDVKM. The CDR3 DNA follows: TGTGCCAGCAGTTTACCCGGCTCTGGTGAGCAGTTCTTC. It is translated as CASSLPGSGEQFF.

This clonotype was detected ten times or more. The chain employs TRBV5-1 and TRBJ1-2, with D unclear. Germline assignment: CDR1 SGHRS and CDR2 YFSETQ. This CDR3 has 15 residues. With 4 bases removed from V and 5 bases from J, the gap between germline ends came to 18 bases. Written as DNA, the CDR3 is TGCGCCAGCAGCCCGCGCCGGGAGGTGGGGTATGGCTACACCTTC. It specifies CASSPRREVGYGYTF.

V and J are TRBV10-3 and TRBJ1-6; no reliable D call. This CDR3 contains 13 residues. V was clipped by 0 bases and J by 10 bases, with 7 bases between them. Germline CDR1 and CDR2: ENHRY and SYGVKD. DNA for the CDR3: TGTGCCATCAGTGAGTCCCAGGAATCACCCCTCCACTTT. Its protein is CAISESQESPLHF.

There are a few counts of this clonotype. A junction boundary mismatches the germline segment, possibly from a read error. This chain joins TRBV7-7 and TRBJ2-1, with TRBD1 matching over 9 bases. The germline V gene encodes CDR1 SSHAT and CDR2 FNYEAQ (reference sequence). The CDR3 totals 15 residues. CDR3 residues: CASSLVPGQGNEQFF. The DNA for the CDR3 is TGTGCTAGCAGCTTAGTCCCGGGACAGGGCAATGAGCAGTTCTTC.

This clonotype was counted only a few times. The genes are TRBV10-3 and TRBJ2-7; 8 bases are shared with TRBD2. V shed 5 bases and J 2 bases; nucleotides not matched to a gene: 2. This CDR3 is built from 13 residues. Germline V gene lookup returns CDR1 ENHRY and CDR2 SYGVKD. In DNA, the CDR3 is TGTGCCATCAGTCAACTAGCGGCCTACGAGCAGTACTTC. Its translation: CAISQLAAYEQYF.

The chain recombines TRBV28 with TRBJ2-1; TRBD2 aligns across 8 bases. The V gene end was trimmed by 3 bases and the J gene end by 7 bases; junction bases not matched to a gene: 8. Germline V gene sequence: CDR1 MDHEN, CDR2 SYDVKM. The CDR3 is 15 residues long. The CDR3 loop reads CASSFPGTRGNEQFF. DNA of the CDR3: TGTGCCAGCAGTTTCCCGGGGACTAGGGGTAATGAGCAGTTCTTC.

The genes are TRBV24-1 and TRBJ2-5; TRBD2 might be the D (5 bases). Trimming removed 5 bases from V and 2 bases from J, with 17 bases in between. Looked up from germline, CDR1 is KGHDR and CDR2 is SFDVKD. This CDR3 region has 16 residues. CDR3 bases: TGTGCCACCAGTGTAAGTGGGAACAGACTACAAGAGACCCAGTACTTC. This encodes CATSVSGNRLQETQYF.

This clonotype has only a few counts. This chain connects TRBV10-1 to TRBJ2-1, with 7 bases fitting TRBD1. CDR3 length: 14 amino acids. Germline V gene sequence: CDR1 WNHNN, CDR2 SYGVQD (reference sequence). Trimming cost V 6 bases and J 9 bases; bases outside gene matches: 11. The CDR3 is CASSSQGDPPEQFF. In DNA form, the CDR3 reads TGCGCCAGCAGCTCGCAGGGGGACCCCCCTGAGCAGTTCTTC.

The chain has TRBV6-1 and TRBJ1-1; 7 bases align to TRBD1. With 6 bases clipped from V and 6 bases from J, the junction kept 13 bases outside the gene matches. The CDR3 has 15 residues. CDR1 and CDR2 (germline): MNHNS, SASEGT. In DNA, the CDR3 is TGTGCCAGCAGCGGAGGCCGGACAGGAGGGGCTGAAGCTTTCTTT. It specifies CASSGGRTGGAEAFF.

This clonotype was detected many times. The chain is built from TRBV9 and TRBJ2-1; unclear D gene. The germline V and J ends were trimmed by 0 bases and 5 bases, with 15 bases remaining between them. CDR1 is SGDLS and CDR2 is YYNGEE in the germline V gene. The CDR3 is 16 residues long. The CDR3 region has the DNA TGTGCCAGCAGCGTAGGAAGCAACCCCCCCCACAATGAGCAGTTCTTC. This sequence encodes CASSVGSNPPHNEQFF.

Notes on this clonotype: A much larger clone sits a single nucleotide away, making a read error possible. The chain combines TRBV28 with TRBJ1-5; D gene unclear. Germline CDR1 reads MDHEN; CDR2 reads SYDVKM. This CDR3 has 11 residues. V was pared by 6 bases and J by 9 bases, with 9 bases between. The CDR3 sequence is CASSSDRPQHF. The CDR3 DNA sequence: TGTGCCAGCAGCTCAGATCGGCCCCAGCATTTT.

This clonotype was seen ten or more times. The V gene is TRBV2, the J gene TRBJ2-7, with D perhaps given as TRBD1 or TRBD2 (5 bases each). This CDR3 contains 13 residues. Trimming cost V 5 bases and J 6 bases, with 14 bases left between them. Germline V gene data show CDR1 as SNHLY and CDR2 as FYNNEI. DNA of the CDR3: TGTGCCAGCAGTTGGGACCCCAGAGGCGAGCAGTACTTC. It yields the protein CASSWDPRGEQYF.

This clonotype was seen at least ten times. The V gene is TRBV5-1, the J gene TRBJ2-1; tentative D call: TRBD2 (6 bases). Germline V gene sequence: CDR1 SGHRS, CDR2 YFSETQ. The CDR3 length is 14 residues. V lost 2 bases to trimming and J lost 12 bases, with 18 bases between them. CDR3 DNA sequence: TGCGCCAGCAGCTTTATAGGGACTGACACTGGGCAGTTCTTC. It yields the protein CASSFIGTDTGQFF.

V gene TRBV7-2 combines with J gene TRBJ2-7, with 9 bases aligning to TRBD2. This CDR3 spans 18 amino acids. V gave up 5 bases and J gave up 2 bases; unmatched junction bases: 16. Germline V CDR1 and CDR2: SGHTA, FQGNSA. Written as DNA, the CDR3 is TGTGCCAGCAGCCCGAGGGGTTCAGCAGCGGGAGGAACCTACGAGCAGTACTTC. Protein sequence: CASSPRGSAAGGTYEQYF.

This sequence joins TRBV2 and TRBJ2-7; 10 nucleotides match TRBD1. The CDR3 is made up of 13 amino acids. Germline V gene data show CDR1 as SNHLY and CDR2 as FYNNEI. The J segment lost 3 bases and the V segment lost 8 bases, leaving 4 bases of the junction unmatched. This chain's CDR3 is CASQGDRGYEQYF. The CDR3 coding sequence is TGTGCCAGCCAGGGGGACAGGGGCTACGAGCAGTACTTC.

This clonotype was observed at least ten times. The CDR3 sequence is CASSFWQNTEAFF. The DNA for the CDR3 is TGTGCCAGCAGTTTTTGGCAGAACACTGAAGCTTTCTTT. The gene calls are TRBV12-3 or TRBV12-4 and TRBJ1-1; D is unclear. This CDR3 has 13 residues. V was shortened by 3 bases and J by 1 base, with 6 bases between the two germline ends.